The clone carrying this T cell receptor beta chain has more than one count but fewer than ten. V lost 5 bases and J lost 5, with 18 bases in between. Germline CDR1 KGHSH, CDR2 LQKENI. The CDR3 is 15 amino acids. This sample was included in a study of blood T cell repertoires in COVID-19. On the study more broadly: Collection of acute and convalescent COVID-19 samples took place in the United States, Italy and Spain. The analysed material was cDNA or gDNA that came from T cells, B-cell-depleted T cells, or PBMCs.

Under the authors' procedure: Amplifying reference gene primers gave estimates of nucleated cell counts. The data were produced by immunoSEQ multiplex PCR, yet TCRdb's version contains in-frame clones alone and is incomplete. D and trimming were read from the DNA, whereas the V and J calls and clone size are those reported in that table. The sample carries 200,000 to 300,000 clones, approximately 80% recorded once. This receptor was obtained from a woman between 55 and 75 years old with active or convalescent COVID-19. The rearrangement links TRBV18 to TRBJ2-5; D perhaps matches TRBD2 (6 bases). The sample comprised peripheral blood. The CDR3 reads CASSSGWGVVETQYF. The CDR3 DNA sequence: TGTGCCAGCTCATCAGGATGGGGGGTCGTCGAGACCCAGTACTTC.